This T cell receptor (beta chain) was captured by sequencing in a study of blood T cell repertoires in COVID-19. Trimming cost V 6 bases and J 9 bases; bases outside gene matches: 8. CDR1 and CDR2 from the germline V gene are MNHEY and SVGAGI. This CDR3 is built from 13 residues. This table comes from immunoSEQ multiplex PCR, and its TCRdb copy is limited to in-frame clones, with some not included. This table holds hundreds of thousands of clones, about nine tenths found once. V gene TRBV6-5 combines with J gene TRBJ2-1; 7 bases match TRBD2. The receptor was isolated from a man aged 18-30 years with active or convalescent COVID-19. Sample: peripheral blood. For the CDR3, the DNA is TGTGCCAGCAGCCGGGAGGTACGAAGTGAGCAGTTCTTC. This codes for CASSREVRSEQFF.